This T cell receptor (beta chain) is from a study of shared clonotypes between healthy human individuals. The method was immunoSEQ multiplex PCR; TCRdb's version includes in-frame clones alone and lacks a portion of them. The sample holds about 360,000 clones; more than 60% are singletons and the top ten take roughly 10%. Germline loops: CDR1 SGHDN, CDR2 FVKESK. The V end was cut by 1 base, the J end by 6 bases, with 9 bases between. This CDR3 contains 13 residues. The TCR originated in a man aged 30 to 45 in good health. The chain joins TRBV14 to TRBJ1-1; D is possibly TRBD1 (5 bases). The sample was memory CD4+ T cells sorted from blood. Subset here: CD45RA-negative fraction. DNA for the CDR3: TGTGCCAGCAGCCAAGGATCAGGGTCTGAAGCTTTCTTT. Translated, it gives CASSQGSGSEAFF.